This TCR beta chain was observed in a study of blood T cells in healthy people across ages. This CDR3 is 15 amino acids long. Primers used in a second PCR of about 6 to 11 cycles were a sample-barcoded 5' primer and a J-beta primer mix. Each CDR3 protein is one row after TCRdb ran MiXCR on the 5' RACE reads. The table lists about 1.8 million distinct CDR3 sequences, around 48% of them singletons, with 2% to 2.5% in the top ten. This clonotype was seen just once. At one of its ends the junction is not consistent with the germline gene, which may arise from a read error. The chain combines TRBV12-3 or TRBV12-4 with TRBJ2-1, with 10 nucleotides matching TRBD1. The receptor was isolated from a middle-aged woman in good health. Specimen: blood. The DNA for the CDR3 is TGTACCAGCAGTTACTGGGACAGGGGTTACAATGAGCAGTTCTTC. This translates into CTSSYWDRGYNEQFF.